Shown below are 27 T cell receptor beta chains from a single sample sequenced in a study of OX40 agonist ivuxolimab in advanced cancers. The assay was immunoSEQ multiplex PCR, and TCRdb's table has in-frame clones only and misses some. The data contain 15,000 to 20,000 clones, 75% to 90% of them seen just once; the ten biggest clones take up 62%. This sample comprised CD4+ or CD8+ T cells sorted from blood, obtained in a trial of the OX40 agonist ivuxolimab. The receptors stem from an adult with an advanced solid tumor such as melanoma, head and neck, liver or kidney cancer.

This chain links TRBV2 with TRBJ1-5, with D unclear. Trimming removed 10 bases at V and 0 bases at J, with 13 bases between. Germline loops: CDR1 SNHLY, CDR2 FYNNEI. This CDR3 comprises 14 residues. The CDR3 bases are TGTGCCACCCCACCATCATATAGCAATCAGCCCCAGCATTTT. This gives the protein CATPPSYSNQPQHF.

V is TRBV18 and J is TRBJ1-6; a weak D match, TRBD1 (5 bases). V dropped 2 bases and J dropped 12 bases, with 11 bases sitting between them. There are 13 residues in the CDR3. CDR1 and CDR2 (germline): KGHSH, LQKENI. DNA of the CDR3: TGTGCCAGCTCACCAATGGGGGGGGGACCCCTCCACTTT. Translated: CASSPMGGGPLHF.

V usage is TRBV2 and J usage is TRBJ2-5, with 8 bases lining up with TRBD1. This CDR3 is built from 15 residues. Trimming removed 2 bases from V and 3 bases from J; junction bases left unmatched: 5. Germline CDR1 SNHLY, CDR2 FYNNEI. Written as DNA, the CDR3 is TGTGCCAGCAGTGAATGGCAGGGGGCCGAAGAGACCCAGTACTTC. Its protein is CASSEWQGAEETQYF.

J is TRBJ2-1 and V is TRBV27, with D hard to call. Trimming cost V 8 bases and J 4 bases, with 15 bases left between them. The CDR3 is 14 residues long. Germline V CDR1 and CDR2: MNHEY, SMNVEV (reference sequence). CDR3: CASRSPYGYNEQFF. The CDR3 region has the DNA TGTGCCAGCCGTTCTCCTTACGGTTACAATGAGCAGTTCTTC.

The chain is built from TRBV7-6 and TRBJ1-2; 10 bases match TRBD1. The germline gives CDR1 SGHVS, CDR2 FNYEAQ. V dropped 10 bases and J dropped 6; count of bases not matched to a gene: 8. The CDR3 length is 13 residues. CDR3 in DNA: TGTGCCACCCGGGACAGGGGAGACGATGGCTACACCTTC. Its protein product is CATRDRGDDGYTF.

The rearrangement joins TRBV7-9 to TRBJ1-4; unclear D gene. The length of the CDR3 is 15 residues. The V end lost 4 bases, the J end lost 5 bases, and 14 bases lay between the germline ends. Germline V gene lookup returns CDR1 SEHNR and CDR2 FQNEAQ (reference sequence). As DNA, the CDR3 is TGTGCCAGCAGCTCGAGGACTCAGGTCAATGAAAAACTGTTTTTT. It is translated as CASSSRTQVNEKLFF.

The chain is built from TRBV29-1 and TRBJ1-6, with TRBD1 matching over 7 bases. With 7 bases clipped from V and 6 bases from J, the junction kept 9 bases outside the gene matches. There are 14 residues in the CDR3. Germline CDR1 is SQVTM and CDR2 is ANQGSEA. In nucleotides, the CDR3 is TGCAGCGCCATGACAGGGTCCGGTAATTCACCCCTCCACTTT. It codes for CSAMTGSGNSPLHF.

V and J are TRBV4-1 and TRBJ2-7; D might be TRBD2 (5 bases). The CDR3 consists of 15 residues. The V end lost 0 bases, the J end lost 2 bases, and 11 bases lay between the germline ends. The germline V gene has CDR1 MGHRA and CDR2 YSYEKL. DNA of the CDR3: TGCGCCAGCAGCCAAGACGAGGGCAAGACCTACGAGCAGTACTTC. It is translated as CASSQDEGKTYEQYF.

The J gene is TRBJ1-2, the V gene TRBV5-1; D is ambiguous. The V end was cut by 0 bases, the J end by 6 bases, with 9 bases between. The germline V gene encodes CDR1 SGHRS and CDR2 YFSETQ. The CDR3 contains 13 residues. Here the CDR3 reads CASSLEVGDGYTF. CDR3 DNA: TGCGCCAGCAGCTTGGAGGTTGGGGATGGCTACACCTTC.

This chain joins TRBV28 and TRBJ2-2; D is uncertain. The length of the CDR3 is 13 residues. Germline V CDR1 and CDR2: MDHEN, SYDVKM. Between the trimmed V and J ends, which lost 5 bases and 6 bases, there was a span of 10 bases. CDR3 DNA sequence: TGTGCCAGCAGTGGCAACATCCCCGGGGAGCTGTTTTTT. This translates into CASSGNIPGELFF. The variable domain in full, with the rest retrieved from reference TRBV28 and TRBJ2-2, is DVKVTQSSRYLVKRTGEKVFLECVQDMDHENMFWYRQDPGLGLRLIYFSYDVKMKEKGDIPEGYSVSREKKERFSLILESASTNQTSMYLCASSGNIPGELFFGEGSRLTVL.

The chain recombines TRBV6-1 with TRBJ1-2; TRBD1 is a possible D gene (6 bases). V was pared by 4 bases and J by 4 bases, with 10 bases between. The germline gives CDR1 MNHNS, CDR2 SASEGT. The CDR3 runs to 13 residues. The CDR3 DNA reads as TGTGCCAGCAGTGTTACGGGGGCCTATGGCTACACCTTC. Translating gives CASSVTGAYGYTF.

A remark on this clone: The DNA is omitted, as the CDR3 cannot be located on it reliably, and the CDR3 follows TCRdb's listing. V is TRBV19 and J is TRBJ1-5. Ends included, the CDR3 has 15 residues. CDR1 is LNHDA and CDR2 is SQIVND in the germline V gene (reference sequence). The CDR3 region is CASSIFGPGNQPQHF.

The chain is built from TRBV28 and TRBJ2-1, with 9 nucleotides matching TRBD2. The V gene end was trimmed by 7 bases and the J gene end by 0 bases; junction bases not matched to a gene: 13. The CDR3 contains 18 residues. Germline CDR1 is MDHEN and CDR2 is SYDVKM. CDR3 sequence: CASTPGLAGLFSYNEQFF. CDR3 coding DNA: TGTGCCAGCACCCCAGGGCTAGCGGGGTTATTCTCCTACAATGAGCAGTTCTTC.

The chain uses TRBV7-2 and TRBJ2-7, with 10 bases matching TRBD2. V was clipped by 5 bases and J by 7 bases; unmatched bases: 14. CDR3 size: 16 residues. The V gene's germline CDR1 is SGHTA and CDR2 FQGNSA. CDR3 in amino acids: CASSGPGLATWGEQYF. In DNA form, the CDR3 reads TGTGCCAGCAGCGGCCCGGGACTAGCGACCTGGGGGGAGCAGTACTTC.

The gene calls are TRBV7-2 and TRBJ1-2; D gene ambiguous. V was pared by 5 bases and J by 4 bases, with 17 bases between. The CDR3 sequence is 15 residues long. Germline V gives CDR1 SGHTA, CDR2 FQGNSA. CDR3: CASSPLVGSAYGYTF. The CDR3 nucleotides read TGTGCCAGCAGCCCTCTGGTGGGTAGTGCCTATGGCTACACCTTC.

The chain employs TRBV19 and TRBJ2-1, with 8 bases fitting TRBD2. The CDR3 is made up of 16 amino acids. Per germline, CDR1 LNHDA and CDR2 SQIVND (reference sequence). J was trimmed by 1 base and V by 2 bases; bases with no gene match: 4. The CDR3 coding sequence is TGTGCCAGTAGTATATGGGTAGCGGGATCCTACAATGAGCAGTTCTTC. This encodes CASSIWVAGSYNEQFF.

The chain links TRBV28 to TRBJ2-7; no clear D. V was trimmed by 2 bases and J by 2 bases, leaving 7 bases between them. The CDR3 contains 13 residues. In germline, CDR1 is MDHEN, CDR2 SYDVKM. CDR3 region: CASSLGTAYEQYF. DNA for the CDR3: TGTGCCAGCAGTTTAGGCACGGCCTACGAGCAGTACTTC.

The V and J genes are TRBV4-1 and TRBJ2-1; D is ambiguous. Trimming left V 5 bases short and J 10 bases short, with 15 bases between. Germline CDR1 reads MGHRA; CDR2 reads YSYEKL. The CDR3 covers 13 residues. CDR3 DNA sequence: TGCGCCAGCAGCAGCAGAACCCCCCGGGAGCAGTTCTTC. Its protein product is CASSSRTPREQFF.

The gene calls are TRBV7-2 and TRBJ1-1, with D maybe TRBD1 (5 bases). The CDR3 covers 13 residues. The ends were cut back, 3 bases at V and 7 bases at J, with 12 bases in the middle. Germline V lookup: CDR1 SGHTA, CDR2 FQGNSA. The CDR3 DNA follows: TGTGCCAGCAGCTTGGGAGGGGCCTTTGAAGCTTTCTTT. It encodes CASSLGGAFEAFF.

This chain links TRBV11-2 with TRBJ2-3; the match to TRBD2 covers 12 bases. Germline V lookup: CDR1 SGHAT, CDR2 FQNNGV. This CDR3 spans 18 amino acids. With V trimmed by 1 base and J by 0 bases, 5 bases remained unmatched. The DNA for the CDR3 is TGTGCCAGCAGCTTAGTCCTAGCGGGAGGGCGCAGCACAGATACGCAGTATTTT. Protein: CASSLVLAGGRSTDTQYF.

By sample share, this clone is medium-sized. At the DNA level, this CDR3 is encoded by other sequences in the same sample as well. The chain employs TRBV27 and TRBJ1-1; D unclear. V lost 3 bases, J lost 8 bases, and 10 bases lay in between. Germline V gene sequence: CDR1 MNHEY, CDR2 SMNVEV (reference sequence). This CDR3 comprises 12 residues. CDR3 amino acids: CASSLGGREAFF. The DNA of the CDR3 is TGTGCCAGCAGTTTGGGCGGAAGGGAAGCTTTCTTT.

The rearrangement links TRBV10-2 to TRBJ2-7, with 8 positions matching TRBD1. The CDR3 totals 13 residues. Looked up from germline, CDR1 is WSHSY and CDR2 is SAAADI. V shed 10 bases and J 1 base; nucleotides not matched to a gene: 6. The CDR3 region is CATGTGNSYEQYF. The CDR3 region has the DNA TGCGCCACCGGGACAGGAAATTCCTACGAGCAGTACTTC.

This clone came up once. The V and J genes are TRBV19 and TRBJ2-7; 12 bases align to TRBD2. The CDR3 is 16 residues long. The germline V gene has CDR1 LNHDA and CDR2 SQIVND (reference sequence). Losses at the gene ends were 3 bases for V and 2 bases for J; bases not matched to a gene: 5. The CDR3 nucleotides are TGTGCCAGTAGTATCTTGACTAGCGGGAGCCCCTACGAGCAGTACTTC. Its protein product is CASSILTSGSPYEQYF.

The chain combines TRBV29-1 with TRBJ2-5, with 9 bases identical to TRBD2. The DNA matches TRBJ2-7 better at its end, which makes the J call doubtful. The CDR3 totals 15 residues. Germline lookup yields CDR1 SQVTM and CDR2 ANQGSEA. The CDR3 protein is CSVEDETSGSYEQYF. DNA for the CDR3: TGCAGCGTTGAAGACGAGACTAGCGGAAGCTACGAGCAGTACTTC.

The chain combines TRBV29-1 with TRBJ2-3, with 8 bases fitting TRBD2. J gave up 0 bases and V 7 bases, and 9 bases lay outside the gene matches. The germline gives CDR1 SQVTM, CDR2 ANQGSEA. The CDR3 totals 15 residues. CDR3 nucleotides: TGCAGCGCAATTAGCGGGGAGTCTAGCACAGATACGCAGTATTTT. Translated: CSAISGESSTDTQYF.

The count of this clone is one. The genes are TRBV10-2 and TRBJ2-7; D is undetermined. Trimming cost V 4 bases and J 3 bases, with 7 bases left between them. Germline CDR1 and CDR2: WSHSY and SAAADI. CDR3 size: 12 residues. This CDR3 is CASSVGVYEQYF. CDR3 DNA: TGCGCCAGCAGTGTTGGGGTCTACGAGCAGTACTTC.

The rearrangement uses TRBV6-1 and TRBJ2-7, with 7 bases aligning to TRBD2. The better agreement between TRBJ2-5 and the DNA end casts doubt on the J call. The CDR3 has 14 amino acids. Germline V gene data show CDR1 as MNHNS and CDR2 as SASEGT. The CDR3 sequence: CASRGLPRPTTQYF. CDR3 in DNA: TGTGCCAGCAGGGGACTACCGAGACCTACGACCCAGTACTTC.